Below, one T cell receptor beta chain is given with its context. The data are from a study of T cells in Graves' hyperthyroidism and ophthalmopathy. Diagnostic decisions used clinical symptoms, serum thyroxine and TRAb, thyroid ultrasound and orbital computed tomography. Isolation of PBMCs was performed on 8.5 to 10 ml fresh peripheral blood. The source material, RNA transcripts, was used to amplify TCR beta CDR3 regions. RT-PCR in the first round (using the HTBI primer set) targeted the TCR CDR3. TCRdb called the multiplex PCR reads again in MiXCR, with one record for every CDR3 protein. The data contain almost 250,000 distinct CDR3 sequences, approximately 23% of them singletons. Per the germline V gene, CDR1 is MNHNS and CDR2 is SASEGT. The V gene end was trimmed by 4 bases and the J gene end by 0 bases; junction bases not matched to a gene: 2. The CDR3 runs 16 residues.

This TCR came from a woman aged 40 to 50 with Graves' ophthalmopathy. The genes are TRBV6-1 and TRBJ2-5, with 13 nucleotides matching TRBD2. Sample: blood. The CDR3 here is CASSATSGGYQETQYF. CDR3 nucleotides: TGTGCCAGCAGTGCGACTAGCGGGGGGTACCAAGAGACCCAGTACTTC.